This T cell receptor (beta chain) was found in a study of human T cells and chemical hapten exposure. Looking at the study overall: Each patient's scalp received weekly diphenylcyclopropenone throughout the roughly 24-week study. Study-wide points: There was no change with DPC sensitization in TCRs above 1 in 1000 frequency.

This clonotype was detected many times. Its antigen is unknown. V lost 0 bases and J lost 5, with 12 bases in between. CDR3 size: 15 residues. Germline values: CDR1 SGDLS, CDR2 YYNGEE. MiXCR, applied by TCRdb to the RACE reads, yields one record per CDR3 protein. The table lists tens of thousands of distinct CDR3 sequences, roughly 8.8% of them singletons. Time point in this sample: pre-sensitization, week 0. Treatment denoted: therapeutic diphenylcyclopropenone sensitization with weekly scalp DPC. The source was whole blood, collected in connection with sensitization to the hapten diphenylcyclopropenone (DPC). This TCR came from a woman between 40 and 50 years old with alopecia areata. Some clones in this sample may be carry-over from other donors' samples. The chain links TRBV9 to TRBJ2-1, with D maybe TRBD2 (5 bases). CDR3 nucleotides: TGTGCCAGCAGCGTAGGATGGTCGGGGAACAATGAGCAGTTCTTC. Its protein product is CASSVGWSGNNEQFF.